What follows is one TCR beta chain and its context. Its antigen is not identified. The sample belongs to a study of beta chain features in type 1 diabetes. Study-wide context: Approximately 100 million sorted cells were examined across all samples.

Expressed TCRB transcripts were sequenced, since all the RNA that had been isolated was reverse transcribed. TCRdb keeps only in-frame clones here, not all; method: immunoSEQ multiplex PCR. This table holds hundreds of thousands of clones, over 12% found once. Staining for CD45RO/CCR7/CD25/CD127/CD95/CD27 allowed sorting of CD4+ naive, central memory, regulatory and stem cell-like memory cells. Study-wide results and limits: When Type 1 diabetes patients were examined, their TCRB CDR3s proved moderately but significantly shorter in all four CD4+ subsets.

Trimming took 8 bases from V and 9 from J; bases not matched to a gene: 14. CDR1 and CDR2 (germline): MNHNY, SVGAGI (reference sequence). The CDR3 consists of 15 residues. The chain combines TRBV6-6 with TRBJ2-1; 9 bases are a match to TRBD2. The sequencing input was naive CD4+ T cells from blood. The source is a man aged 18-30 years with type 1 diabetes. CDR3 in DNA: TGTGCCAGCTCGGCTAGCGGGAACAATCGGGGTGAGCAGTTCTTC. It encodes CASSASGNNRGEQFF.